This entry is about one TCR beta chain. What it recognizes is unknown. This sample includes further DNA sequences coding for the same CDR3. These data originate in a study of cytomegalovirus exposure and HLA in healthy donors. Study-wide points: Altogether, 150 to 200 TCR beta chains were recorded as cytomegalovirus-associated. In vitro testing confirmed a few CMV-associated chains as specific for CMV antigens.

The CDR3 contains 15 residues. The germline gives CDR1 SNHLY, CDR2 FYNNEI. Deletions cut 2 bases from V and 2 bases from J, with 10 bases between. The repertoire was sequenced with immunoSEQ multiplex PCR; TCRdb's copy has only in-frame clones and lacks some. The sample has 150,000 or so clones, approximately 86% seen once. Separate from the approximately 670-subject first cohort was the 120-subject validation cohort, to which the donors belonged. The sample taken for sequencing was PBMCs. The chain joins TRBV2 to TRBJ1-5, with no clear D. The source of this sequence is a man younger than 35 in good health and CMV-seropositive. The CDR3 protein is CASSETGLGNQPQHF. CDR3 nucleotide sequence: TGTGCCAGCAGTGAAACTGGGCTTGGCAATCAGCCCCAGCATTTT. Based on the CDR3 plus reference TRBV2 and TRBJ1-5, the full variable domain is EPEVTQTPSHQVTQMGQEVILRCVPISNHLYFYWYRQILGQKVEFLVSFYNNEISEKSEIFDDQFSVERPDGSNFTLKIRSTKLEDSAMYFCASSETGLGNQPQHFGDGTRLSIL.